The T cell receptor beta chain described here comes from a study of post-analysis software for immune sequencing data. Study information: Relapsing-remitting, secondary progressive and progressive-relapsing multiple sclerosis courses were included. Study outcomes and limitations: Co-batched samples clustered tightly together by F measure. Patients showed TRBV5-6, TRBV5-1 and TRBV20-1 among roughly 5 TRBV segments more frequent than in controls. Multiple sclerosis patients had significantly lower normalized Chao1 diversity than controls.

Unique-molecular-identifier-tagged TCR beta cDNA libraries were used. Researchers reported a few hundred thousand cDNA molecules coming from roughly 1 to 10 million T cells. One entry per CDR3 protein results from TCRdb running MiXCR on the PCR reads. Here the sample spans about 200,000 distinct CDR3 sequences, over 25% being singletons. CDR1 and CDR2 (germline): MNHEY, SVGEGT. The CDR3 totals 12 residues. V was pared by 5 bases and J by 3 bases, with 5 bases between. This clonotype occurred a few times. Its cognate antigen is unknown. The specimen sequenced was blood. The chain has TRBV6-2 or TRBV6-3 and TRBJ1-5; D gene unclear. This receptor was taken from a girl aged 2-17 years with multiple sclerosis. The chain's CDR3 is CASSRPNQPQHF. CDR3 bases: TGTGCCAGCAGTCGTCCCAATCAGCCCCAGCATTTT.